These 32 T cell receptor beta chains originate from one sample sequenced in a study of T cell repertoires in cytomegalovirus infection. Antigens of these TCRs are unknown. TCRdb called the reads again in MiXCR, with one record for every CDR3 protein. Among fewer than 900,000 distinct CDR3 sequences listed, approximately 32% were seen once. The input for sequencing was cultured CD8+ T cells from PBMCs, taken from culture after CMV antigen stimulation. These receptor sequences come from a human donor in good health (CMV status not recorded). Some clones in this sample may be carry-over from other donors' samples.

The V call is TRBV24-1, the J call TRBJ2-1; a weak D match, TRBD2 (7 bases). This CDR3 has 14 amino acids. Germline-derived CDR1 and CDR2 are KGHDR and SFDVKD. V lost 5 bases to trimming and J lost 4 bases, with 11 bases between them. DNA of the CDR3: TGTGCCACCAGTGCGCGGGGGCCTTACAATGAGCAGTTCTTC. This translates into CATSARGPYNEQFF.

This CDR3 is CASSDLFYGYTF. CDR3 bases: TGTGCCAGCAGCGACTTGTTCTATGGCTACACCTTC. This sequence joins TRBV7-6 and TRBJ1-2; D unclear. There are 12 residues in the CDR3. The V end lost 5 bases, the J end lost 4 bases, and 8 bases lay between the germline ends. Germline V gene sequence: CDR1 SGHVS, CDR2 FNYEAQ.

This clonotype came up once. A much larger clonotype is one base distant, so this may be a read error. This chain uses TRBV7-8 with TRBJ2-7; 8 bases map to TRBD1. Looked up from germline, CDR1 is SGHVS and CDR2 is FQNEAQ. CDR3 length equals 16 residues. In DNA, the CDR3 is TGTGCCAGCAACTTAGCGCGGCAGGGGGCGCACTCCGAGCAGTACTTC. It translates to CASNLARQGAHSEQYF.

The rearrangement links TRBV27 to TRBJ1-5, with D uncertain. There are 12 residues in the CDR3. Trimming shortened V by 4 bases and J by 12 bases, and 13 bases separated the two germline ends. In germline, CDR1 is MNHEY, CDR2 SMNVEV (reference sequence). DNA for the CDR3: TGTGCCAGCAGTTCCCCGGGGTGGCACCAGCATTTT. Amino acid sequence: CASSSPGWHQHF.

This clonotype was seen only a few times. Here the CDR3 DNA reads TGTGCCAGCAGTTACTCGATAACGGTGGGGGATCAGCCCCAGCATTTT. Translated: CASSYSITVGDQPQHF. The V gene is TRBV6-2 or TRBV6-3, the J gene TRBJ1-5; D is possibly TRBD1 (5 bases). V dropped 0 bases and J dropped 5 bases, with 14 bases sitting between them. Germline V gene lookup returns CDR1 MNHEY and CDR2 SVGEGT. The CDR3 sequence is 16 residues long.

The chain employs TRBV4-1 and TRBJ2-1; weak D call: TRBD2 (6 bases). Germline V gene sequence: CDR1 MGHRA, CDR2 YSYEKL. The CDR3 runs to 15 residues. Trimming left V 3 bases short and J 8 bases short, with 17 bases between. CDR3 sequence reads: CASSQGTVPAHEQFF. In DNA, the CDR3 is TGCGCCAGCAGCCAGGGGACTGTCCCGGCACATGAGCAGTTCTTC.

The gene calls are TRBV7-4 and TRBJ2-1, with 8 bases aligning to TRBD1. Germline trimming cut 6 bases from V and 2 bases from J; bases unmatched to any gene: 9. The CDR3 contains 16 residues. Germline V gives CDR1 SGHVT, CDR2 SQSDAQ. CDR3 sequence reads: CASSPGQGETYNEQFF. CDR3 nucleotide sequence: TGTGCCAGCAGTCCCGGACAGGGAGAAACCTACAATGAGCAGTTCTTC.

The rearrangement links TRBV20-1 to TRBJ2-1; D may be TRBD1 or TRBD2 (5 bases each). The V gene's germline CDR1 is DFQATT and CDR2 SNEGSKA (reference sequence). V was clipped by 1 base and J by 3 bases, with 13 bases between them. CDR3 length equals 15 residues. As DNA, the CDR3 is TGCAGTGCTAGAGTTGCGGACACTAGCTACAATGAGCAGTTCTTC. Its translation is CSARVADTSYNEQFF.

This clonotype was counted between two and nine times. The genes are TRBV11-3 and TRBJ2-1; 7 bases map to TRBD1. Germline lookup yields CDR1 SGHNT and CDR2 YENEEA. The J segment lost 7 bases and the V segment lost 2 bases, leaving 8 bases of the junction unmatched. The CDR3 contains 15 residues. CDR3 in amino acids: CASSLRGLSRNEQFF. The CDR3 DNA reads as TGTGCCAGCAGCTTAAGGGGGCTCAGCCGTAATGAGCAGTTCTTC.

The chain links TRBV6-6 to TRBJ1-1; TRBD1 might be the D (6 bases). V shed 4 bases and J shed 11 bases, with 14 bases lying between them. CDR1 and CDR2 from the germline V gene are MNHNY and SVGAGI (reference sequence). This CDR3 is built from 12 residues. For the CDR3, the DNA is TGTGCCAGCAGTTTGGGACAAACCCTCGCTTTCTTT. Its protein is CASSLGQTLAFF.

The gene calls are TRBV3-1 and TRBJ2-2; TRBD2 agrees at 9 bases. Germline values: CDR1 LGHDT, CDR2 YNNKEL (reference sequence). CDR3 length: 20 residues. The ends lost 0 bases at V and 4 bases at J; junction bases unmatched: 15. In DNA form, the CDR3 reads TGTGCCAGCAGCCAAGAGGCGATGGGAGCGGGGGGCCGTGGCACCGGGGAGCTGTTTTTT. Its protein is CASSQEAMGAGGRGTGELFF.

This clonotype came up a few times. The V call is TRBV25-1, the J call TRBJ1-3; possibly TRBD1 for D (6 bases). CDR1 and CDR2 from the germline V gene are MGHDK and SYGVNS. V dropped 0 bases and J dropped 0 bases, with 18 bases sitting between them. The CDR3 consists of 19 residues. CDR3 sequence (DNA): TGTGCCAGCAGTGAATATTACGGAGGACAGTCCAGCTCTGGAAACACCATATATTTT. Translating it yields CASSEYYGGQSSSGNTIYF.

This clonotype has only one observation. The V call is TRBV15, the J call TRBJ2-4; no definite D call. This CDR3 is 15 amino acids long. CDR1 and CDR2 (germline): LNHNV, YYDKDF (reference sequence). Between the trimmed V and J ends, which lost 0 bases and 0 bases, there was a span of 6 bases. CDR3 protein: CATSREPLAKNIQYF. The CDR3 DNA sequence: TGTGCCACCAGCAGAGAGCCCCTAGCCAAAAACATTCAGTACTTC.

V gene TRBV7-6 combines with J gene TRBJ1-2; 7 positions match TRBD1. The CDR3 loop spans 17 amino acids. Germline V CDR1 and CDR2: SGHVS, FNYEAQ. Trimming removed 3 bases from V and 1 base from J; junction bases left unmatched: 11. As DNA, the CDR3 is TGTGCCAGCAGCTTTTCGACAGGGCGAAGGCATAACTATGGCTACACCTTC. Translation gives CASSFSTGRRHNYGYTF.

The J gene is TRBJ2-3, the V gene TRBV7-6; TRBD2 matches at 8 bases. The CDR3 is made up of 15 amino acids. The V gene's germline CDR1 is SGHVS and CDR2 FNYEAQ. Trimming took 7 bases from V and 3 from J; bases not matched to a gene: 9. The CDR3 DNA is TGTGCCAGCATCGGGCGGGGGGTGAAGACAGATACGCAGTATTTT. Its translation is CASIGRGVKTDTQYF. Full variable domain (outside the CDR3, taken from reference TRBV7-6 and TRBJ2-3): GAGVSQSPRYKVTKRGQDVALRCDPISGHVSLYWYRQALGQGPEFLTYFNYEAQQDKSGLPNDRFSAERPEGSISTLTIQRTEQRDSAMYRCASIGRGVKTDTQYFGPGTRLTVL.

This clonotype has a handful of counts. The chain uses TRBV7-8 and TRBJ2-5; the match to TRBD2 covers 12 bases. V shed 1 base, J shed 7 bases, and the junction held 4 bases outside the gene matches. Germline V lookup: CDR1 SGHVS, CDR2 FQNEAQ. This CDR3 spans 15 amino acids. The CDR3 DNA reads as TGTGCCAGCAGCTTAGAAACTAGCGGGGGGCGGACCCAGTACTTC. Its protein product is CASSLETSGGRTQYF. Supplemented by reference TRBV7-8 and TRBJ2-5, the full variable domain reads GAGVSQSPRYKVAKRGQDVALRCDPISGHVSLFWYQQALGQGPEFLTYFQNEAQLDKSGLPSDRFFAERPEGSVSTLKIQRTQQEDSAVYLCASSLETSGGRTQYFGPGTRLLVL.

V usage is TRBV10-3 and J usage is TRBJ2-7; 10 bases map to TRBD1. The J segment lost 2 bases and the V segment lost 8 bases, leaving 9 bases of the junction unmatched. Per germline, CDR1 ENHRY and CDR2 SYGVKD. The CDR3 length is 15 residues. DNA for the CDR3: TGTGCCATCCTAAGAAGGGACAGGGGAGCCTACGAGCAGTACTTC. Translating it yields CAILRRDRGAYEQYF.

The rearrangement uses TRBV29-1 and TRBJ1-2; no definite D call. Germline V gene sequence: CDR1 SQVTM, CDR2 ANQGSEA. Trimming pared 3 bases from V and 5 bases from J, leaving 13 bases between. The CDR3 contains 13 residues. In DNA, the CDR3 is TGCAGCGTTGAGGGCAGGAGGTCGTATGGCTACACCTTC. This translates into CSVEGRRSYGYTF.

This clonotype was picked up a small number of times. V usage is TRBV7-3 and J usage is TRBJ2-7, with D perhaps TRBD2 (6 bases). Looked up from germline, CDR1 is SGHTA and CDR2 is FQGTGA. The CDR3 spans 17 residues. The germline V and J ends were trimmed by 5 bases and 0 bases, with 20 bases remaining between them. As DNA, the CDR3 is TGTGCCAGCAGCGGGCCCCCGGGACTCCAAACCTCCTACGAGCAGTACTTC. It specifies CASSGPPGLQTSYEQYF.

This clonotype has ten or more counts. The junction departs from the called germline gene at one end, perhaps through a read error. The chain employs TRBV7-7 and TRBJ2-1, with D maybe TRBD1 (5 bases). The CDR3 totals 15 residues. Germline CDR1 SSHAT, CDR2 FNYEAQ (reference sequence). CDR3 in DNA: TGTGCTAGCAGCCCCCGGACATTCACGGACAATGAGCAGTTCTTC. Its protein product is CASSPRTFTDNEQFF.

The chain combines TRBV24-1 with TRBJ1-2, with 7 positions matching TRBD1. Germline V gives CDR1 KGHDR, CDR2 SFDVKD. This CDR3 has 16 residues. Losses at the gene ends were 1 base for V and 2 bases for J; bases not matched to a gene: 6. The CDR3: CATSDFGTDTNYGYTF. CDR3 sequence (DNA): TGTGCCACCAGTGATTTCGGGACAGACACCAACTATGGCTACACCTTC.

In its sample, this clonotype was seen a few times. This chain uses TRBV4-2 with TRBJ1-1; D gene ambiguous. V was clipped by 0 bases and J by 0 bases, with 11 bases between them. There are 16 residues in the CDR3. Germline V gives CDR1 LGHNA, CDR2 YNFKEQ. In DNA form, the CDR3 reads TGTGCCAGCAGCCAAGATCCGGGGAATTTGAACACTGAAGCTTTCTTT. As protein: CASSQDPGNLNTEAFF.

This chain links TRBV19 with TRBJ1-4, with TRBD1 matching 8 bases. The germline CDR1 and CDR2 sequences are LNHDA and SQIVND (reference sequence). J was trimmed by 1 base and V by 4 bases; bases with no gene match: 11. The CDR3 loop spans 18 amino acids. Here the CDR3 reads CASSTPATGEETNEKLFF. CDR3 sequence (DNA): TGTGCCAGTAGTACCCCCGCGACAGGGGAGGAAACTAATGAAAAACTGTTTTTT.

In this sample, this clonotype turned up a few times. The DNA of the CDR3 is TGTGCCAGCAGCTTCGGGGATAACACTGAAGCTTTCTTT. As protein: CASSFGDNTEAFF. This chain connects TRBV7-9 to TRBJ1-1; D ambiguous. Trimming took 3 bases from V and 2 from J, leaving 7 bases between them. The CDR3 consists of 13 residues. Germline values: CDR1 SEHNR, CDR2 FQNEAQ (reference sequence).

The gene calls are TRBV24-1 and TRBJ1-5; D perhaps matches TRBD1 (6 bases). Trimming removed 2 bases from V and 7 bases from J, with 11 bases in between. This CDR3 spans 14 amino acids. The germline V gene encodes CDR1 KGHDR and CDR2 SFDVKD. The CDR3 DNA sequence: TGTGCCACCAGTGATTCACAGGGTTGGCAGCCCCAGCATTTT. Amino acid sequence: CATSDSQGWQPQHF.

This clonotype was observed a few times. The chain uses TRBV12-3 or TRBV12-4 and TRBJ1-2; tentatively, D is TRBD1 (5 bases). The CDR3 extends over 16 amino acids. The V end was cut by 3 bases, the J end by 1 base, with 15 bases between. Here the CDR3 reads CASSFSRELVNYGYTF. The CDR3 DNA reads as TGTGCCAGCAGTTTCAGCAGGGAGTTGGTTAACTATGGCTACACCTTC.

The V and J genes are TRBV5-5 and TRBJ2-2, with TRBD1 matching 8 bases. There are 13 residues in the CDR3. The germline V gene encodes CDR1 SGHKS and CDR2 YYEKEE (reference sequence). With 7 bases clipped from V and 7 bases from J, the junction kept 6 bases outside the gene matches. The CDR3 DNA reads as TGTGCCAGCGTCCGACAGGGGAACGGGGAGCTGTTTTTT. Translated: CASVRQGNGELFF.

The chain carries TRBV4-2 and TRBJ2-5; TRBD2 agrees at 11 bases. V shed 4 bases, J shed 0 bases, and the junction held 7 bases outside the gene matches. The length of the CDR3 is 17 residues. In germline, CDR1 is LGHNA, CDR2 YNFKEQ. In DNA, the CDR3 is TGTGCCAGCAGCCCGGATCCTAGCGGGGGGTACCAAGAGACCCAGTACTTC. This sequence encodes CASSPDPSGGYQETQYF.

V and J are TRBV5-6 and TRBJ2-7; a possible D gene is TRBD2 (5 bases). Germline V lookup: CDR1 SGHDT, CDR2 YYEEEE. This CDR3 region has 12 residues. Trimming shortened V by 4 bases and J by 7 bases, and 12 bases separated the two germline ends. CDR3 coding DNA: TGTGCCAGCAGCCCGACCTCGGGGGAGCAGTACGTC. Protein sequence: CASSPTSGEQYV.

This clonotype was seen more than once but under ten times. This chain uses TRBV14 with TRBJ2-3; D is possibly TRBD1 (5 bases). This CDR3 has 16 amino acids. From germline, CDR1 is SGHDN and CDR2 FVKESK. V was cut by 4 bases and J by 2 bases, with 16 bases left in between. The CDR3 bases are TGTGCCAGCAGCCCTCTTTCAGGGCCGGACACAGATACGCAGTATTTT. This codes for CASSPLSGPDTDTQYF.

V gene TRBV28 combines with J gene TRBJ1-1; D might be TRBD1 (5 bases). V was clipped by 6 bases and J by 3 bases, with 17 bases between them. This CDR3 has 15 residues. CDR1 is MDHEN, CDR2 SYDVKM, per germline. Here the CDR3 DNA reads TGTGCCAGCAGCTTAGACCAGGGTCTCGACACTGAAGCTTTCTTT. Protein product: CASSLDQGLDTEAFF.

The genes are TRBV15 and TRBJ1-1; D possibly corresponds to TRBD1 (5 bases). V shed 3 bases and J shed 6 bases, with 11 bases lying between them. CDR1 is LNHNV and CDR2 is YYDKDF in the germline V gene (reference sequence). The CDR3 loop spans 13 amino acids. In DNA, the CDR3 is TGTGCCACCAGCAGCCGGGACGGTCCTGAAGCTTTCTTT. It yields the protein CATSSRDGPEAFF.